The 16 T cell receptor beta chains below all came from one sample that was sequenced in a study of Graves' ophthalmopathy and Graves' hyperthyroidism. Researchers took RNA transcripts and amplified TCR beta CDR3 regions from them. First-round RT-PCR employed HTBI primers, with a second-round multiplex PCR after it. TCRdb processed the multiplex PCR reads anew with MiXCR; each CDR3 protein has one entry. This sample carries over a million distinct CDR3 sequences, about two fifths of them seen once, and the ten largest clones take roughly 11%. The sample comprised peripheral blood or thyroid tissue (not recorded which). Receptor source: an adult man with Graves' hyperthyroidism.

V usage is TRBV29-1 and J usage is TRBJ1-4; D gene uncertain. This CDR3 is built from 10 residues. CDR1 and CDR2 from the germline V gene are SQVTM and ANQGSEA. V was clipped by 2 bases and J by 16 bases, with 11 bases between them. The CDR3 region is CSVESGIPFF. CDR3 sequence (DNA): TGCAGCGTTGAATCTGGCATACCGTTTTTT. Combining the CDR3 with reference TRBV29-1 and TRBJ1-4 gives the whole variable domain SAVISQKPSRDICQRGTSLTIQCQVDSQVTMMFWYRQQPGQSLTLIATANQGSEATYESGFVIDKFPISRPNLTFSTLTVSNMSPEDSSIYLCSVESGIPFFGSGTQLSVL.

This clonotype was counted many times. The gene calls are TRBV11-3 and TRBJ2-5; perhaps TRBD1 as D (5 bases). The germline V and J ends were trimmed by 0 bases and 5 bases, with 16 bases remaining between them. From germline, CDR1 is SGHNT and CDR2 YENEEA. CDR3 length: 16 amino acids. The CDR3 sequence: CASSLDLRRAGETQYF. CDR3 nucleotide sequence: TGTGCCAGCAGCTTAGATTTACGCAGGGCCGGTGAGACCCAGTACTTC.

Points on this clonotype: Being one base from a much bigger clone, this may be a read error. V and J are TRBV7-2 and TRBJ2-5, with D perhaps assigned TRBD1 or TRBD2 (5 bases each). From germline, CDR1 is SGHTA and CDR2 FQGNSA. The CDR3 has 16 amino acids. DNA of the CDR3: TGTGCCAGCGGCTTAGGGCCCGGGACGCACGGGGAGACCCAGTACTTC. This translates into CASGLGPGTHGETQYF.

This clonotype showed up many times. This chain uses TRBV7-6 with TRBJ2-5; the D gene is possibly TRBD1 (5 bases). Trimming pared 3 bases from V and 5 bases from J, leaving 19 bases between. The V gene's germline CDR1 is SGHVS and CDR2 FNYEAQ. There are 16 residues in the CDR3. This CDR3 reads CASSFPDWSRGETQYF. The CDR3 nucleotides read TGTGCCAGCAGCTTCCCCGACTGGTCAAGGGGTGAGACCCAGTACTTC.

A word on this clonotype: This sequence may be a read error, since a much larger clone differs from it by one base. The V call is TRBV7-6, the J call TRBJ2-5; possible D gene TRBD1, 6 bases. Germline assignment: CDR1 SGHVS and CDR2 FNYEAQ. V was pared by 3 bases and J by 11 bases, with 10 bases between. This CDR3 is built from 11 residues. In nucleotides, the CDR3 is TGTGCCAGCAGCTTGACAGGCAAACAGTACTTC. Protein product: CASSLTGKQYF.

This clonotype appeared many times. The chain recombines TRBV29-1 with TRBJ1-4; D unresolved. CDR1 and CDR2 (germline): SQVTM, ANQGSEA. This CDR3 is built from 13 residues. V lost 2 bases and J 7 bases, leaving 11 bases between the germline ends. CDR3 nucleotides: TGCAGCGTTGAAAACGAGGAGGGTGAAAAACTGTTTTTT. The encoded protein is CSVENEEGEKLFF.

The chain joins TRBV5-4 to TRBJ2-5; D is possibly TRBD2 (6 bases). V was trimmed by 3 bases and J by 4 bases, leaving 19 bases between them. In germline, CDR1 is SGHNT, CDR2 YYREEE (reference sequence). This CDR3 region has 16 residues. The CDR3: CASSSRDWGDRETQYF. DNA for the CDR3: TGTGCCAGCAGCTCAAGGGATTGGGGGGATCGAGAGACCCAGTACTTC.

There are many counts of this clonotype. This chain uses TRBV5-1 with TRBJ1-4; no firm D call. V was clipped by 2 bases and J by 3 bases, with 11 bases between them. The CDR3 extends over 15 amino acids. CDR1 SGHRS and CDR2 YFSETQ come from the germline V gene. In nucleotides, the CDR3 is TGCGCCAGCAGCTTTCTGGGGAGCGCTAATGAAAAACTGTTTTTT. Protein sequence: CASSFLGSANEKLFF.

Comments on this clonotype: Relative to the germline gene, one junction end is altered; a read error may explain this. The V call is TRBV20-1, the J call TRBJ1-5; tentatively, D is TRBD1 (5 bases). CDR3 size: 15 residues. From germline, CDR1 is DFQATT and CDR2 SNEGSKA (reference sequence). The CDR3 protein is CSAGDMGVYGQPQHF. CDR3 DNA sequence: TGCAGTGCTGGAGATATGGGGGTCTACGGACAGCCCCAGCATTTT.

V gene TRBV20-1 combines with J gene TRBJ2-7, with D possibly being TRBD2 (6 bases). From germline, CDR1 is DFQATT and CDR2 SNEGSKA (reference sequence). CDR3 size: 13 residues. The germline V and J ends were trimmed by 6 bases and 1 base, with 13 bases remaining between them. Written as DNA, the CDR3 is TGCAGTGCAAATGGGGACTCTTCCTACGAGCAGTACTTC. Protein sequence: CSANGDSSYEQYF.

Notes on this clonotype: This could be a read error, since a much larger clone is one nucleotide away. The rearrangement joins TRBV7-2 to TRBJ2-6; D gene uncertain. Germline V gene sequence: CDR1 SGHTA, CDR2 FQGNSA. CDR3 length equals 18 residues. The CDR3 DNA reads as TGCGCCAGCAGCCAAGATTTGTCGCGCTGCTCTGGGGCCAACGTCCTGACTTTC. Protein sequence: CASSQDLSRCSGANVLTF.

This clonotype was recorded at least ten times. The chain is built from TRBV15 and TRBJ2-2, with 14 bases lining up with TRBD2. V trimming: 6 bases; J trimming: 0 bases; junction bases outside the gene matches: 12. The CDR3 spans 20 residues. The germline V gene has CDR1 LNHNV and CDR2 YYDKDF (reference sequence). CDR3 amino acids: CATRTGLAGAQSPNTGELFF. The CDR3 DNA follows: TGTGCCACCAGAACGGGACTAGCGGGGGCCCAGTCCCCGAACACCGGGGAGCTGTTTTTT.

A word on this clonotype: A read error may be the cause here, since a much bigger clone is one base away. The chain recombines TRBV7-9 with TRBJ1-1; TRBD1 matches at 7 bases. This CDR3 has 16 residues. Germline-derived CDR1 and CDR2 are SEHNR and FQNEAQ (reference sequence). The CDR3: CARSLTQGVMNTEAFF. The CDR3 region has the DNA TGTGCCAGAAGCTTAACCCAGGGGGTCATGAACACTGAAGCTTTCTTT. The whole variable domain, filled in from reference TRBV7-9 and TRBJ1-1, reads DTGVSQNPRHKITKRGQNVTFRCDPISEHNRLYWYRQTLGQGPEFLTYFQNEAQLEKSRLLSDRFSAERPKGSFSTLEIQRTEQGDSAMYLCARSLTQGVMNTEAFFGQGTRLTVV.

This clonotype was observed a few times. The rearrangement uses TRBV27 and TRBJ1-2; D gene unclear. The V and J ends lost 6 bases and 2 bases respectively, with 16 bases between them. CDR1 is MNHEY and CDR2 is SMNVEV in the germline V gene (reference sequence). The CDR3 is 15 residues long. CDR3 amino acids: CASREPRRRNYGYTF. The CDR3 region has the DNA TGTGCCAGCAGAGAGCCCAGACGCCGCAACTATGGCTACACCTTC.

This clonotype was seen ten or more times. The chain has TRBV10-3 and TRBJ2-5, with D maybe TRBD2 (5 bases). The CDR3 has 15 residues. Looked up from germline, CDR1 is ENHRY and CDR2 is SYGVKD. The germline V and J ends were trimmed by 0 bases and 1 base, with 9 bases remaining between them. The CDR3 protein is CAISESFGLQETQYF. For the CDR3, the DNA is TGTGCCATCAGTGAGTCGTTTGGACTCCAAGAGACCCAGTACTTC.

This clonotype was seen only a few times. The rearrangement joins TRBV5-1 to TRBJ2-7; no firm D call. This CDR3 region has 15 residues. The germline V gene has CDR1 SGHRS and CDR2 YFSETQ. Between the trimmed V and J ends, which lost 0 bases and 2 bases, there was a span of 12 bases. The CDR3 reads CASSLGSANTYEQYF. The DNA of the CDR3 is TGCGCCAGCAGCTTGGGATCGGCAAATACCTACGAGCAGTACTTC. Full variable domain (outside the CDR3, taken from reference TRBV5-1 and TRBJ2-7): KAGVTQTPRYLIKTRGQQVTLSCSPISGHRSVSWYQQTPGQGLQFLFEYFSETQRNKGNFPGRFSGRQFSNSRSEMNVSTLELGDSALYLCASSLGSANTYEQYFGPGTRLTVT.